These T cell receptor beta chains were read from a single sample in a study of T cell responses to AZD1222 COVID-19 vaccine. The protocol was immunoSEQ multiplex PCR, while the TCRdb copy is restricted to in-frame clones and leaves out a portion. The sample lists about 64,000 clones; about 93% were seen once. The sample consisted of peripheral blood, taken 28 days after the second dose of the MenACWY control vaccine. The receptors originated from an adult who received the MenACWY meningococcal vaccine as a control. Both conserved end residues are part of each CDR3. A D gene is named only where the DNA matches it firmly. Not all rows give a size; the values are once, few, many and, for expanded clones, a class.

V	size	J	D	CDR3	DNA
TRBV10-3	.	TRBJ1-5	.	CAISDGGGEPQHF	TGTGCCATCAGTGATGGGGGCGGCGAGCCCCAGCATTTT
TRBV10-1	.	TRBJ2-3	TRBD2	CASSEPHASGGDTQYF	TGCGCCAGCAGTGAGCCCCATGCTAGCGGTGGAGATACGCAGTATTTT
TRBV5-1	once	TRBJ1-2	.	CASSLEMGSYGYTF	TGCGCCAGCAGCTTGGAGATGGGGAGCTATGGCTACACCTTC
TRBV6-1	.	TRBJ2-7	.	CASSDTAQGREQYF	TGTGCCAGCAGTGACACTGCACAGGGCCGGGAGCAGTACTTC
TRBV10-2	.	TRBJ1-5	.	CASSEMGQPQHF	TGCGCCAGCAGTGAAATGGGTCAGCCCCAGCATTTT
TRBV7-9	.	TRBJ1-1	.	CASSLLSQTEAFF	TGTGCCAGCAGCTTACTTAGTCAAACTGAAGCTTTCTTT
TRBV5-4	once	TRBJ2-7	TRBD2	CASSSPGGYEQYF	TGTGCCAGCAGCTCCCCGGGAGGCTACGAGCAGTACTTC
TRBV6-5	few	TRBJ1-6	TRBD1	CASSYVPGGALSPLHF	TGTGCCAGCAGTTATGTGCCAGGGGGCGCTTTGTCACCCCTCCACTTT
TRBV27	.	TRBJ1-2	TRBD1	CASSLRQGGGYTF	TGTGCCAGCAGTTTAAGACAGGGAGGCGGCTACACCTTC
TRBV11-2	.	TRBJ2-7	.	CASSLRETSEQYF	TGTGCCAGCAGCTTACGGGAGACCAGCGAGCAGTACTTC
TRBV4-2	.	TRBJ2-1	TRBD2	CASSQGTSGSIYEQFF	TGTGCCAGCAGCCAGGGGACTAGCGGGAGCATCTATGAGCAGTTCTTC
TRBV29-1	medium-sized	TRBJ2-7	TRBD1	CSVAPGQGDFSYEQYF	TGCAGCGTTGCCCCCGGACAGGGGGACTTTTCCTACGAGCAGTACTTC
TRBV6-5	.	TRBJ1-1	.	CASSLQGNTEAFF	TGTGCCAGCAGTCTACAGGGGAACACTGAAGCTTTCTTT
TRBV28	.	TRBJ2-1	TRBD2	CATTRAGDYNEQFF	TGTGCCACCACTAGAGCGGGAGATTACAATGAGCAGTTCTTC
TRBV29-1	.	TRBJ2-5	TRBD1	CSGRTGGETQYF	TGCAGCGGACGGACAGGGGGTGAGACCCAGTACTTC
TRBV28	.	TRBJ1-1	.	CASSLGEAFF	TGTGCCAGCAGTTTAGGTGAAGCTTTCTTT
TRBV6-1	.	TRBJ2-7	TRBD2	CASSEEAGGSYEQYF	TGTGCCAGCAGTGAAGAAGCGGGAGGCTCCTACGAGCAGTACTTC
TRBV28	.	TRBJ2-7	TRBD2	CASSPSAPSGSYEQYF	TGTGCCAGCAGCCCCAGTGCGCCGAGCGGGAGTTACGAGCAGTACTTC
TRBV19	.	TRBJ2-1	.	CASSDQRAAYNEQFF	TGTGCCAGTAGTGACCAGCGGGCTGCCTACAATGAGCAGTTCTTC
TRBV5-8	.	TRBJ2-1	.	CASSPPRANSYNEQFF	TGTGCCAGCAGTCCCCCACGGGCAAACTCCTACAATGAGCAGTTCTTC
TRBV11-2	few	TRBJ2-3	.	CASSPQSTDTQYF	TGTGCCAGCAGCCCACAAAGCACAGATACGCAGTATTTT
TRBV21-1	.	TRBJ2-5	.	CASRKGLKETQYF	TGTGCCAGCAGAAAGGGACTCAAAGAGACCCAGTACTTC